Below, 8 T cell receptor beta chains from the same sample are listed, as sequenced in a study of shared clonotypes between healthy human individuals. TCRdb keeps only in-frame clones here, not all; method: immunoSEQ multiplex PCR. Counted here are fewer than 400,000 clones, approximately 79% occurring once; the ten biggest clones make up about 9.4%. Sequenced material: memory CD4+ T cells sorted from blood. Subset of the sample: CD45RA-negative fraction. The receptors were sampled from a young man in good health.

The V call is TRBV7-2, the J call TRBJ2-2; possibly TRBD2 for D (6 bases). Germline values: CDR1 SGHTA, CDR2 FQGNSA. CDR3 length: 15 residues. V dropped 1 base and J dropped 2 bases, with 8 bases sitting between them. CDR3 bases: TGTGCCAGCAGCTTAGGTAGCGGTAACACCGGGGAGCTGTTTTTT. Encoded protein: CASSLGSGNTGELFF.

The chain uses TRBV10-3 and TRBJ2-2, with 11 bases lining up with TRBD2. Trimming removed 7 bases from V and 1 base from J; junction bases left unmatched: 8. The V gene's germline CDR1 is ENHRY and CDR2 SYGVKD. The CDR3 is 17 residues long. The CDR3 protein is CAIILTSGGENTGELFF. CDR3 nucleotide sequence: TGTGCCATCATTTTAACTAGCGGGGGCGAGAACACCGGGGAGCTGTTTTTT.

The chain's CDR3 is CASSFIRGVGGMNTEAFF. The CDR3, as DNA: TGTGCCAGCAGTTTCATTCGTGGTGTTGGCGGAATGAACACTGAAGCTTTCTTT. This chain connects TRBV28 to TRBJ1-1; D call uncertain. Trimming left V 3 bases short and J 0 bases short, with 20 bases between. The CDR3 is 18 amino acids. The V gene's germline CDR1 is MDHEN and CDR2 SYDVKM.

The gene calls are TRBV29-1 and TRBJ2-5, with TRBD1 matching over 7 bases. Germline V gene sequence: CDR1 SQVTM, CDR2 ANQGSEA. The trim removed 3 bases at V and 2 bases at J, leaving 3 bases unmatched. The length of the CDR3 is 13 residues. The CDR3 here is CSVETGLQETQYF. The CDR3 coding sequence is TGCAGCGTTGAGACAGGGCTTCAAGAGACCCAGTACTTC.

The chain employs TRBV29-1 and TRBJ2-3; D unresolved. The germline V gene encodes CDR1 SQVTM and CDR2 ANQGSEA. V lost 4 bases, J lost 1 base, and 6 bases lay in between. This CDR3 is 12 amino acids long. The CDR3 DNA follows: TGCAGCGTTGCCTCCCGCACAGATACGCAGTATTTT. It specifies CSVASRTDTQYF.

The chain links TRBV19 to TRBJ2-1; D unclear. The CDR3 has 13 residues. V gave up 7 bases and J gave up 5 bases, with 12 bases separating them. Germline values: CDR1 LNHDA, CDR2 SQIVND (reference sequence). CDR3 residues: CASIRSAHNEQFF. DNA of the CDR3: TGTGCCAGTATAAGGAGTGCGCACAATGAGCAGTTCTTC.

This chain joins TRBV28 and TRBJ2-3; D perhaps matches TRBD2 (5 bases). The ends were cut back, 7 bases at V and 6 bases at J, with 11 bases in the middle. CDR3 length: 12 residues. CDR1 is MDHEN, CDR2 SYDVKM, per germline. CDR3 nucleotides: TGTGCCAGCATCACGCCGGGGGATACGCAGTATTTT. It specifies CASITPGDTQYF.

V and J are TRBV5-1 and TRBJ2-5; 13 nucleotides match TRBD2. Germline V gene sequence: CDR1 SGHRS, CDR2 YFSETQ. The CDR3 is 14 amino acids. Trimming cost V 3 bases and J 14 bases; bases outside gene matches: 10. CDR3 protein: CASSSDPGLAGSYF. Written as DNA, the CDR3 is TGCGCCAGCAGCTCGGATCCGGGACTAGCGGGATCCTACTTC.